Following are 26 T cell receptor beta chains from one sample sequenced in a study of PD-1 blockade in classical Hodgkin lymphoma. Here immunoSEQ multiplex PCR was the method, and the copy in TCRdb shows in-frame clones only, minus some. The sample lists roughly 70,000 clones, about 93% seen once, with roughly 2.6% in the top ten. Noted time point: newly diagnosed, previously untreated cHL patient sample. The specimen sequenced was peripheral blood mononuclear cells (PBMCs). These receptors were taken from a human donor with classical Hodgkin lymphoma.

This chain connects TRBV5-6 to TRBJ1-2; TRBD1 aligns across 8 bases. The CDR3 totals 12 residues. Germline-derived CDR1 and CDR2 are SGHDT and YYEEEE. Trimming took 4 bases from V and 7 from J; bases not matched to a gene: 3. The CDR3 protein is CASSPQGVGYTF. In DNA form, the CDR3 reads TGTGCCAGCAGCCCACAGGGGGTTGGCTACACCTTC.

The chain combines TRBV29-1 with TRBJ1-1; 10 bases map to TRBD1. CDR1 and CDR2 (germline): SQVTM, ANQGSEA. Trimming took 8 bases from V and 0 from J; bases not matched to a gene: 6. This CDR3 has 14 amino acids. For the CDR3, the DNA is TGCAGCACCGGACAGGGGGGGTTGAACACTGAAGCTTTCTTT. Translation gives CSTGQGGLNTEAFF.

The chain recombines TRBV9 with TRBJ2-2; maybe TRBD2 (6 bases). The CDR3 covers 15 residues. Germline-derived CDR1 and CDR2 are SGDLS and YYNGEE. V gave up 0 bases and J gave up 4 bases, with 10 bases separating them. This CDR3 reads CASSVDPSVTGELFF. Written as DNA, the CDR3 is TGTGCCAGCAGCGTAGACCCTAGCGTCACCGGGGAGCTGTTTTTT.

The rearrangement links TRBV7-9 to TRBJ1-1, with 7 bases matching TRBD1. CDR3 length: 14 residues. Per germline, CDR1 SEHNR and CDR2 FQNEAQ (reference sequence). J was trimmed by 5 bases and V by 5 bases; bases with no gene match: 8. CDR3 sequence: CASSGRQGRTEAFF. The CDR3 region has the DNA TGTGCCAGCAGCGGTAGACAGGGCAGGACTGAAGCTTTCTTT.

The rearrangement joins TRBV6-4 to TRBJ1-6; the match to TRBD1 covers 12 bases. Germline V gene sequence: CDR1 MRHNA, CDR2 SNTAGT. Trimming cost V 10 bases and J 8 bases; bases outside gene matches: 15. CDR3 length equals 17 residues. The CDR3 DNA reads TGTGCCATTATCTCCCGGGACAGGGGGCGCTGGGATTCACCCCTCCACTTT. It is translated as CAIISRDRGRWDSPLHF.

J is TRBJ2-3 and V is TRBV2, with D perhaps TRBD2 (5 bases). Germline V gene data show CDR1 as SNHLY and CDR2 as FYNNEI. CDR3 size: 13 residues. Trimming left V 6 bases short and J 5 bases short, with 12 bases between. CDR3 residues: CASSTTREDTQYF. The CDR3 DNA follows: TGTGCCAGCAGCACTACTAGGGAAGATACGCAGTATTTT. Filled out from reference TRBV2 and TRBJ2-3, the complete variable domain reads EPEVTQTPSHQVTQMGQEVILRCVPISNHLYFYWYRQILGQKVEFLVSFYNNEISEKSEIFDDQFSVERPDGSNFTLKIRSTKLEDSAMYFCASSTTREDTQYFGPGTRLTVL.

This chain uses TRBV6-5 with TRBJ2-5; a possible D gene is TRBD2 (6 bases). Germline loops: CDR1 MNHEY, CDR2 SVGAGI. The CDR3 consists of 12 residues. The ends were cut back, 6 bases at V and 5 bases at J, with 10 bases in the middle. In DNA form, the CDR3 reads TGTGCCAGCAGCAGGGACTTCGAGACCCAGTACTTC. Translated, it gives CASSRDFETQYF.

The V gene is TRBV6-6, the J gene TRBJ1-1; perhaps TRBD1 as D (6 bases). The CDR3 sequence is 14 residues long. The germline CDR1 and CDR2 sequences are MNHNY and SVGAGI (reference sequence). V lost 5 bases and J 5 bases, leaving 15 bases between the germline ends. CDR3 DNA sequence: TGTGCCAGCAGTGCCACAGGGCAGGGTACTGAAGCTTTCTTT. This sequence encodes CASSATGQGTEAFF.

The chain couples TRBV5-6 to TRBJ1-2; D remains ambiguous. Germline V gene sequence: CDR1 SGHDT, CDR2 YYEEEE. There are 13 residues in the CDR3. V lost 0 bases and J lost 8, with 11 bases in between. CDR3 sequence (DNA): TGTGCCAGCAGCTTGGGGCAGAGAGAAGGCTACACCTTC. The encoded protein is CASSLGQREGYTF.

The count of this clone is one. V and J are TRBV7-6 and TRBJ2-3, with D tentatively TRBD1 (5 bases). Germline V gene sequence: CDR1 SGHVS, CDR2 FNYEAQ. The V and J ends lost 1 base and 7 bases respectively, with 15 bases between them. The CDR3 has 15 amino acids. CDR3 bases: TGTGCCAGCAGCTTAGAGGGGTCCCCGGGTCATACGCAGTATTTT. This gives the protein CASSLEGSPGHTQYF.

The rearrangement joins TRBV7-2 to TRBJ2-6; D unresolved. V lost 2 bases and J lost 4, with 3 bases in between. The CDR3 consists of 13 residues. The germline V gene has CDR1 SGHTA and CDR2 FQGNSA. The CDR3 nucleotides read TGTGCCAGCAGCTTACCCGGGGCCAACGTCCTGACTTTC. Translated, it gives CASSLPGANVLTF.

CDR3 bases: TGCGCCAGCGTCGTCGGTGTAGGATGGACCGGGGAGCTGTTTTTT. This gives the protein CASVVGVGWTGELFF. The chain combines TRBV5-1 with TRBJ2-2; D unresolved. Germline assignment: CDR1 SGHRS and CDR2 YFSETQ. V lost 7 bases and J lost 5, with 18 bases in between. This CDR3 region has 15 residues. The complete variable domain, with remaining parts taken from reference TRBV5-1 and TRBJ2-2, reads KAGVTQTPRYLIKTRGQQVTLSCSPISGHRSVSWYQQTPGQGLQFLFEYFSETQRNKGNFPGRFSGRQFSNSRSEMNVSTLELGDSALYLCASVVGVGWTGELFFGEGSRLTVL.

The V and J genes are TRBV2 and TRBJ1-1; D is possibly TRBD1 (6 bases). V lost 4 bases, J lost 2 bases, and 11 bases lay in between. Germline V gene data show CDR1 as SNHLY and CDR2 as FYNNEI. The CDR3 spans 14 residues. CDR3 bases: TGTGCCAGCAGTGTTCGCGGGGGCAACACTGAAGCTTTCTTT. Protein product: CASSVRGGNTEAFF.

The rearrangement links TRBV18 to TRBJ2-3; 7 bases are a match to TRBD1. Germline loops: CDR1 KGHSH, CDR2 LQKENI. J gave up 3 bases and V 6 bases, and 6 bases lay outside the gene matches. CDR3 length equals 14 residues. CDR3 loop: CASSPGRGTDTQYF. CDR3 sequence (DNA): TGTGCCAGCTCGCCTGGCAGGGGGACAGATACGCAGTATTTT. Using reference TRBV18 and TRBJ2-3 for the parts outside the CDR3, the full variable domain is NAGVMQNPRHLVRRRGQEARLRCSPMKGHSHVYWYRQLPEEGLKFMVYLQKENIIDESGMPKERFSAEFPKEGPSILRIQQVVRGDSAAYFCASSPGRGTDTQYFGPGTRLTVL.

The V gene is TRBV19, the J gene TRBJ1-5; the D gene is possibly TRBD1 (5 bases). Germline CDR1 and CDR2: LNHDA and SQIVND (reference sequence). Trimming stripped 3 bases from V and 9 bases from J, with 12 bases between. CDR3 length equals 13 residues. The CDR3 loop is CASSIVVQGPQHF. The CDR3 DNA reads as TGTGCCAGTAGTATCGTGGTTCAGGGGCCCCAGCATTTT.

The V call is TRBV9, the J call TRBJ1-4; a weak D match, TRBD1 (6 bases). The CDR3 totals 16 residues. CDR1 SGDLS and CDR2 YYNGEE come from the germline V gene. V was pared by 0 bases and J by 8 bases, with 17 bases between. CDR3 DNA: TGTGCCAGCAGCGTAGGCACAGGGAGTCGTTTCGAAAAACTGTTTTTT. Amino acid sequence: CASSVGTGSRFEKLFF.

The chain has TRBV18 and TRBJ2-1; tentatively, D is TRBD1 (6 bases). Germline V CDR1 and CDR2: KGHSH, LQKENI. The CDR3 spans 15 residues. Trimming took 0 bases from V and 8 from J, leaving 14 bases between them. CDR3 sequence (DNA): TGTGCCAGCTCACCACCTAGTACAGGGCTGGATGAGCAGTTCTTC. It codes for CASSPPSTGLDEQFF.

In nucleotides, the CDR3 is TGTGCCAGCAGCAAAAGGGACAGGGGAAACACTGAAGCTTTCTTT. Its translation is CASSKRDRGNTEAFF. The V gene is TRBV11-2, the J gene TRBJ1-1; 10 bases are shared with TRBD1. This CDR3 has 15 residues. CDR1 SGHAT and CDR2 FQNNGV come from the germline V gene. Trimming took 5 bases from V and 2 from J; bases not matched to a gene: 5.

This clone was recorded only once. The chain recombines TRBV19 with TRBJ1-1; 9 bases align to TRBD1. CDR1 and CDR2 from the germline V gene are LNHDA and SQIVND (reference sequence). The junction had 11 bases not matched to a gene; V was cut back by 9 bases and J by 3 bases. CDR3 length: 15 residues. The CDR3 region has the DNA TGTGCCAGCCCGCCGGGACAGGGCCTTCACACTGAAGCTTTCTTT. Protein sequence: CASPPGQGLHTEAFF.

This clone was detected only once. This chain connects TRBV6-5 to TRBJ2-5; tentative D call: TRBD1 (6 bases). Trimming removed 5 bases at V and 3 bases at J, with 10 bases between. This CDR3 contains 13 residues. Germline V gene data show CDR1 as MNHEY and CDR2 as SVGAGI. The CDR3 bases are TGTGCCAGCAGTGTCCGGGACAAAGAGACCCAGTACTTC. This encodes CASSVRDKETQYF.

This clone came up once. This chain joins TRBV6-6 and TRBJ2-7; D might be TRBD1 (5 bases). The germline gives CDR1 MNHNY, CDR2 SVGAGI (reference sequence). The germline V and J ends were trimmed by 2 bases and 1 base, with 12 bases remaining between them. The CDR3 loop spans 15 amino acids. The CDR3 nucleotides are TGTGCCAGCAGTTACGGCCAGGGATATTCCTACGAGCAGTACTTC. This codes for CASSYGQGYSYEQYF.

The chain combines TRBV9 with TRBJ1-3; D possibly corresponds to TRBD1 (5 bases). The V end was cut by 4 bases, the J end by 4 bases, with 18 bases between. This CDR3 region has 16 residues. CDR1 and CDR2 from the germline V gene are SGDLS and YYNGEE. CDR3 DNA sequence: TGTGCCAGCAGCCCCCCGGGGCGAACGACAGGAAACACCATATATTTT. Encoded protein: CASSPPGRTTGNTIYF.

The chain is built from TRBV10-3 and TRBJ2-7, with 9 bases lining up with TRBD1. There are 15 residues in the CDR3. CDR1 is ENHRY, CDR2 SYGVKD, per germline. V lost 8 bases and J lost 4; bases outside the gene matches: 12. The CDR3 coding sequence is TGTGCCATCCGGGGTTCGGACAGGGGAGATTACGAGCAGTACTTC. Protein sequence: CAIRGSDRGDYEQYF.

The rearrangement links TRBV11-2 to TRBJ2-3, with a tentative D call TRBD1 (5 bases). CDR3 length: 14 amino acids. V shed 6 bases and J shed 7 bases, with 17 bases lying between them. Germline CDR1 reads SGHAT; CDR2 reads FQNNGV. The CDR3 bases are TGTGCCAGCAGAGGGCAGGGCGTAGGACATACGCAGTATTTT. Translated: CASRGQGVGHTQYF.

The chain is built from TRBV6-1 and TRBJ1-1, with 10 bases fitting TRBD1. The CDR3 consists of 15 residues. The J segment lost 6 bases and the V segment lost 2 bases, leaving 6 bases of the junction unmatched. Germline lookup yields CDR1 MNHNS and CDR2 SASEGT. CDR3 sequence reads: CASSERQGAVSEAFF. The CDR3 DNA is TGTGCCAGCAGTGAAAGACAGGGGGCAGTGTCTGAAGCTTTCTTT.

The gene calls are TRBV5-5 and TRBJ1-2; 10 nucleotides line up with TRBD1. V dropped 6 bases and J dropped 7; count of bases not matched to a gene: 6. The CDR3 sequence is 13 residues long. Germline-derived CDR1 and CDR2 are SGHKS and YYEKEE (reference sequence). The CDR3 loop reads CASTSGTGVGYTF. CDR3 nucleotides: TGTGCCAGCACCTCGGGGACAGGGGTTGGCTACACCTTC. Combining the CDR3 with reference TRBV5-5 and TRBJ1-2 gives the whole variable domain DAGVTQSPTHLIKTRGQQVTLRCSPISGHKSVSWYQQVLGQGPQFIFQYYEKEERGRGNFPDRFSARQFPNYSSELNVNALLLGDSALYLCASTSGTGVGYTFGSGTRLTVV.